The T cell receptor (beta chain) described here comes from a study of cytomegalovirus exposure and HLA in healthy donors (dated by TCRdb to the late 2010s). At the level of the whole study: In an earlier analysis of under 600 of the donors, about 260 Gb of sequence data and approximately 120 million unique TCR beta sequences from 180 million or so T cells were reported. Among over 350 genotyped donors of the cohort, an average of about 240,000 unique TCR beta nucleotide sequences were sequenced per donor, 15% to 20% of them non-productive. The T cell repertoires of 670 or so subjects were profiled by immunosequencing and related to cytomegalovirus serostatus. Roughly 300 gigabases of sequencing data and approximately 85 million unique TCR sequences were included in an early release covering several hundred HLA-typed donors. The later analysis used no new phenotypic data to find candidate immune exposures, relying instead on TCR beta sequences and their occurrence across donors. The genetic ancestry cluster associated with self-reported Caucasian donors included around 76% of the 398 genotyped donors. A later analysis re-analyzed previously published TCR beta repertoires from roughly 630 donors and added high-resolution HLA genotyping to study TCR occurrence patterns. The study aimed to test whether cataloging public T cell receptors could reveal signatures of past pathogen exposure. In an earlier analysis of 587 of the donors, high-throughput TCR beta sequencing was used to judge whether each TCR beta V gene segment behaved as functional or pseudogenic. Along with the 666-subject first cohort, a separate validation cohort of over 90 different subjects was used. Because of strong linkage in the cohort, roughly five DR-DQ haplotypes were treated as single units for association and clustering. Typing coverage varied by locus: roughly 629-640 donors for A, B, C, DRB1 and DQB1; 522 for DQA1; about 590 for DPA1; roughly 450 for DPB1. A later genetic analysis used genome-wide SNP genotypes for about 60% of the roughly 700 donors, treating that subset as a discovery cohort. High-throughput TCR immunosequencing, statistical association of individual TCRs with disease status, and machine learning were combined to predict cytomegalovirus infection status. Donor age, sex, ethnicity and CMV serostatus were compiled together with the repertoire data. Both class I and class II loci were covered by HLA typing, at four-digit resolution. All discovery cohort repertoires had been generated using a single sequencing platform.

The investigation overall reported the following: When HLA alleles, especially DR and DQ, strongly co-occurred, TCR associations were difficult to assign to individual alleles. In vitro tests confirmed that a few of the cytomegalovirus-associated TCR beta chains recognize cytomegalovirus antigens. A later genetic analysis reported fewer N-insertions in productive TCRs among donors in an Asian-associated ancestry cluster than the roughly 700-donor mean. It was suggested by the authors that the approach could potentially be generalized to other disease states and immunological phenotypes. Because counts were too low, 15 or so rarely observed V segments, including chromosome 9 orphons, were excluded from the earlier analysis of some 540 of the donors. Because HLA typing was unavailable for some donors at each locus, only the typed subset was used in association tests. A later analysis associated about 17,000 TCR beta sequences with specific HLA alleles at a false discovery rate of 0.05. A cluster of highly shared sequence variants was judged likely to be a technical artifact of the sequencing pipeline. A further reported finding was that TCR beta sequences accurately predicted the HLA-A and HLA-B alleles for most subjects in the first cohort. In a later genetic analysis, a missense DCLRE1C variant was associated with V-gene and J-gene trimming of TCR beta chains, and the association was replicated in an independent cohort. CMV serostatus was the only immune exposure information available for the cohort. Several of the top co-occurrence clusters appeared to be linked to parvovirus B19, influenza, CMV and Epstein-Barr virus, according to a later analysis. A later analysis found that TCR association rates varied across HLA loci, with DRB1 alleles showing the most associated TCRs and HLA-C alleles the fewest. Correlated functional status among segregating V segments might be attributable to linkage disequilibrium, but an unknown experimental factor could not be ruled out. The 87-base-pair reads could not distinguish some IMGT-functional V segments, including TRBV6-2 and TRBV6-3, so those segments were excluded. The study listed approximately 160 TCR beta chains as associated with cytomegalovirus. In this cohort, only TCR beta chains were sequenced, and detectable features were limited by the absence of alpha or paired-chain data. While some public TCRs were present in many individuals, most TCR sequences turned up only very rarely across donors. Broadly in line with IMGT annotations, most TCR beta V segments showed up in productive rearrangements about 87% or about 30% of the time in an earlier analysis of a few hundred of the donors. In a later analysis, HLA-associated TCR beta chains were found to be more clonally expanded and to have lower generation probabilities than equally common non-associated chains. According to a later analysis, most CMV-associated TCR beta chains appeared to be HLA-restricted, and the HLA associations seemed to be driven largely by CMV exposure. The classifier was reported to diagnose cytomegalovirus status with high specificity and sensitivity in both the original cohort and the validation cohort. The presence/absence analyses assumed that sequencing depth was roughly uniform across donors, and that assumption may not be true.

The germline V gene (reference sequence) yields LNHDA for CDR1 and SQIVND for CDR2. V is pared back by 2 bases and J by 1 base, with 12 bases lying between the germline termini. Including the terminal cysteine and phenylalanine, the CDR3 comprises 17 residues. Left in the record is the CDR3 DNA by itself, 51 bases read in frame from the first base. The cohort comprised 670 or so healthy bone marrow donors. All cohort members were sampled while nominally healthy, although unrecorded immune exposures were likely present. The donor tested CMV seropositive, placing the donor among the 289 seropositive members of the cohort. Every donor gave a peripheral blood sample, and the peripheral blood mononuclear cells from that sample were used for TCR beta sequencing. Genomic DNA was extracted from the blood cell samples with the Qiagen DNeasy Blood Extraction Kit. The protocol used for the library was the immunoSEQ multiplex PCR assay. A mixture of 60 forward primers for TCR Vbeta segments and 13 reverse primers for TCR Jbeta segments was used in the multiplex PCR. Amplification of the CDR3 region of rearranged TCR beta genes was performed with a multiplex PCR assay on genomic DNA. The amplified TCR beta libraries were sequenced on the Illumina HiSeq System as 87-base-pair reads. Per the authors' processing: A later analysis tallied about 77 million unique TCR beta chains across the 640 or so repertoires, and some 10 million of those chains were shared by two or more donors. Raw reads were error-corrected and collapsed into unique sequences with a nearest-neighbor algorithm that merged closely related sequences to remove PCR and sequencing errors. To assign V, D and J gene segments, CDR3 sequences were aligned to IMGT reference sequences. For a sequence to be retained, a match of at least six nucleotides to both a V gene segment and a J gene segment was required. Rearrangements were classified as productive when the CDR3 lacked stop codons and remained in frame with V and J, and all other rearrangements were classified as non-productive. CDR3 was defined by IMGT convention, running from the second conserved V-encoded cysteine to the conserved J-encoded phenylalanine. The earlier analysis of more than 450 of the donors excluded sequences that lacked an unambiguous match to a single V gene segment. In an earlier analysis of some 590 of the donors, a V segment was called functional when productive rearrangements were above 56.7%, and segregating when the standard deviation between donors exceeded 5%. A statistical classification framework was built to diagnose cytomegalovirus status from the catalog of TCR beta chain sequences. In a later analysis, V and J genes were assigned by comparing TCR nucleotide sequences against IMGT/GENE-DB human TR gene sequences. Using the TCRdist pipeline, a later analysis assigned CDR3 sequences along with most-parsimonious VDJ recombination scenarios. A later analysis defined each TCR beta chain by its CDR3 amino acid sequence plus V-gene family, and excluded reads lacking a unique V-gene family. As a way to deal with suspected cross-contamination and a sequencing artifact, a later analysis dropped over 550 nucleotide sequences that were highly shared and had low generation probability. A later analysis calculated a clonal expansion index for each public chain from normalized within-repertoire ranks of inferred template counts. In a later analysis, generation probabilities were computed using a VDJ recombination model fitted to out-of-frame rearrangements, and the results were checked against IGoR. In a later analysis, TCR-TCR, TCR-HLA and TCR-CMV co-occurrence was scored with hypergeometric tests, and a repertoire-size bias correction was applied to TCR pairs. In a later analysis, false discovery rates were estimated by permuting HLA or CMV assignments 20 times. In a later analysis, co-occurring TCRs were grouped using DBSCAN, and TCRdist sequence similarity was added for clustering within HLA-allele-positive subsets. Repertoires with fewer than 30,000 or more than 120,000 public chains, plus five repertoires with anomalous nucleotide sharing, were excluded from co-occurrence clustering. The immuneACCESS repertoire file appears here via TCRdb, limited to in-frame rearrangements. These files lack a portion of the clones; in checked studies, under half of the deficit traces to unresolved V genes, and the cause of the others is not known. The DNA gave D and trimming, while V, J and clone size come from that table. This sample comprises about 120,000 clones, 75% to 80% of them detected only once. Roughly 3.1% of the sample is in the top ten clones.

As to this clone: Its recognized antigen is unknown. Base qualities were left out, and no much larger clone turns up one base away.

Sequenced sample: PBMCs. The receptor was derived from a woman in her 30s in good health and CMV-seropositive. The chain is assembled from TRBV19 and TRBJ2-6, with no reliable assignment of the D segment. The CDR3: CASSIPRVLSGANVLTF. At the DNA level, the sequence is TGTGCCAGTAGTATACCTCGGGTCTTATCTGGGGCCAACGTCCTGACTTTC.